One sample yielded the 14 T cell receptor beta chains listed below, sequenced in a study of beta chain features in type 1 diabetes (dated by TCRdb to the late 2010s). Summary of the overall study and its limitations: Type 1 diabetes patients showed a moderate but significant shortening of TCRB CDR3 length in all four CD4+ subsets.

Library preparation used the immunoSEQ multiplex PCR assay. All of the isolated RNA was reverse transcribed with the High Capacity cDNA Reverse Transcription Kit, so expressed TCRB transcripts were sequenced. TCRdb provides this immuneACCESS table in a form limited to in-frame rearrangements. Some clones are lacking; in checked studies, under half of them reflect an unresolved V gene, and why the rest are absent is not known. The sample has over 20,000 clones on record, 50% to 60% of them singletons. The ten largest clones represent 0.37% of the sample. The antigens of these receptors remain unknown. What was sequenced was stem cell memory CD4+ T cells from blood. This sample's cell subset or site label indicates: stem cell-like memory CD4+ T cells. The source is a young man with type 1 diabetes.

The rearrangement links TRBV7-9 to TRBJ2-1; 8 bases are a match to TRBD1. Germline V gene sequence: CDR1 SEHNR, CDR2 FQNEAQ (reference sequence). The V segment lost 7 bases and the J segment 5 bases; nucleotides outside the gene matches: 7. CDR3 size: 14 residues. CDR3 DNA sequence: TGTGCCAGCACCCGGACAGGGTTGAACAATGAGCAGTTCTTC. Its protein is CASTRTGLNNEQFF.

This clone was observed a single time. The V gene is TRBV2, the J gene TRBJ2-1; no definite D call. The V end was cut by 4 bases, the J end by 4 bases, with 2 bases between. The CDR3 spans 11 residues. Germline assignment: CDR1 SNHLY and CDR2 FYNNEI. As DNA, the CDR3 is TGTGCCAGCAGTGTATACAATGAGCAGTTCTTC. It specifies CASSVYNEQFF.

This clone was picked up one time. CDR3 nucleotide sequence: TGTGCCAGCAGCTTAATCGACAGGGGAAGGTCGCCCCTCCACTTT. It encodes CASSLIDRGRSPLHF. The chain is built from TRBV7-2 and TRBJ1-6, with 8 bases that match TRBD1. Germline V gives CDR1 SGHTA, CDR2 FQGNSA. This CDR3 contains 15 residues. J gave up 13 bases and V 2 bases, and 10 bases lay outside the gene matches.

This clone was recorded once. V usage is TRBV7-9 and J usage is TRBJ2-7, with TRBD1 matching 10 bases. J gave up 3 bases and V 4 bases, and 0 bases lay outside the gene matches. The CDR3 runs 13 residues. Germline V gene sequence: CDR1 SEHNR, CDR2 FQNEAQ (reference sequence). CDR3 region: CASSWTGGYEQYF. The CDR3 coding sequence is TGTGCCAGCAGCTGGACAGGGGGCTACGAGCAGTACTTC. Combining the CDR3 with reference TRBV7-9 and TRBJ2-7 gives the whole variable domain DTGVSQNPRHKITKRGQNVTFRCDPISEHNRLYWYRQTLGQGPEFLTYFQNEAQLEKSRLLSDRFSAERPKGSFSTLEIQRTEQGDSAMYLCASSWTGGYEQYFGPGTRLTVT.

The rearrangement uses TRBV11-2 and TRBJ1-2; no clear D gene. CDR1 and CDR2 from the germline V gene are SGHAT and FQNNGV. V gave up 5 bases and J gave up 8 bases, with 15 bases separating them. CDR3 length equals 13 residues. In nucleotides, the CDR3 is TGTGCCAGCAGCCCTACAACGGCGGGGGGCTACACCTTC. This gives the protein CASSPTTAGGYTF.

J is TRBJ1-5 and V is TRBV30; possible D gene TRBD1, 6 bases. In germline, CDR1 is GTSNPN, CDR2 SVGIG (reference sequence). The CDR3 is made up of 14 amino acids. V was pared by 3 bases and J by 5 bases, with 14 bases between. CDR3 DNA sequence: TGTGCCTGGAGCCTCAATAACAGGGATCAGCCCCAGCATTTT. Amino acids: CAWSLNNRDQPQHF.

The chain couples TRBV4-3 to TRBJ1-2; D is ambiguous. CDR3 length equals 16 residues. The V end lost 0 bases, the J end lost 1 base, and 12 bases lay between the germline ends. In germline, CDR1 is LGHNA, CDR2 YSLEER. The CDR3 region is CASSQEVSGSNYGYTF. CDR3 sequence (DNA): TGCGCCAGCAGCCAAGAAGTAAGTGGCAGTAACTATGGCTACACCTTC.

J is TRBJ2-2 and V is TRBV6-1; D call uncertain. This CDR3 spans 13 amino acids. CDR1 and CDR2 (germline): MNHNS, SASEGT. V was trimmed by 6 bases and J by 8 bases, leaving 13 bases between them. This CDR3 is CASRPLESGELFF. The CDR3, as DNA: TGTGCCAGCAGACCTCTAGAATCAGGGGAGCTGTTTTTT.

The chain carries TRBV5-4 and TRBJ1-4; a possible D gene is TRBD1 (6 bases). V lost 2 bases, J lost 8 bases, and 10 bases lay in between. CDR3 length: 13 residues. Germline V gives CDR1 SGHNT, CDR2 YYREEE (reference sequence). The CDR3 spells CASSLSTGEKLFF. Here the CDR3 DNA reads TGTGCCAGCAGCTTATCAACAGGGGAAAAACTGTTTTTT. The variable domain in full, completed from reference TRBV5-4 and TRBJ1-4, reads ETGVTQSPTHLIKTRGQQVTLRCSSQSGHNTVSWYQQALGQGPQFIFQYYREEENGRGNFPPRFSGLQFPNYSSELNVNALELDDSALYLCASSLSTGEKLFFGSGTQLSVL.

The sample holds one count of this clone. This chain links TRBV6-5 with TRBJ1-2; TRBD1 agrees at 12 bases. The V and J ends lost 6 bases and 7 bases, in that order; junction bases with no gene match: 6. The CDR3 has 14 residues. Per germline, CDR1 MNHEY and CDR2 SVGAGI. CDR3 sequence: CASRRDRGRGGYTF. CDR3 coding DNA: TGTGCCAGCAGACGGGACAGGGGGCGCGGTGGCTACACCTTC.

DNA for the CDR3: TGTGCCAGCAGCTTAGCCGCTAGCGGGGGAGGTACCGGGGAGCTGTTTTTT. Its translation is CASSLAASGGGTGELFF. The chain joins TRBV7-2 to TRBJ2-2; TRBD2 aligns across 10 bases. The CDR3 extends over 17 amino acids. J was trimmed by 5 bases and V by 0 bases; bases with no gene match: 6. Germline assignment: CDR1 SGHTA and CDR2 FQGNSA.

The V gene is TRBV30, the J gene TRBJ2-2; 11 positions match TRBD2. The CDR3 has 15 residues. CDR1 is GTSNPN and CDR2 is SVGIG in the germline V gene (reference sequence). The J segment lost 4 bases and the V segment lost 1 base, leaving 2 bases of the junction unmatched. The CDR3 region is CAWSGLAGLTGELFF. CDR3 sequence (DNA): TGTGCCTGGAGTGGACTAGCGGGACTCACCGGGGAGCTGTTTTTT.

The rearrangement uses TRBV30 and TRBJ2-4, with a possible D match to TRBD1 (6 bases). The V end lost 0 bases, the J end lost 8 bases, and 8 bases lay between the germline ends. The CDR3 is 12 amino acids. Germline V CDR1 and CDR2: GTSNPN, SVGIG (reference sequence). CDR3: CAWSVQGHIQYF. The CDR3 nucleotides are TGTGCCTGGAGTGTACAGGGACACATTCAGTACTTC. The complete variable domain, with remaining parts taken from reference TRBV30 and TRBJ2-4, reads SQTIHQWPATLVQPVGSPLSLECTVEGTSNPNLYWYRQAAGRGLQLLFYSVGIGQISSEVPQNLSASRPQDRQFILSSKKLLLSDSGFYLCAWSVQGHIQYFGAGTRLSVL.

For the CDR3, the DNA is TGTGCCAGCAGCGAGACAGGGAGGCGAGAAAAACTGTTTTTT. Protein: CASSETGRREKLFF. This rearrangement joins TRBV28 to TRBJ1-4; TRBD1 matches 7 bases. CDR1 is MDHEN and CDR2 is SYDVKM in the germline V gene. V lost 6 bases to trimming and J lost 8 bases; unmatched junction nucleotides: 9. The CDR3 runs 14 residues. The variable domain in full, with the rest retrieved from reference TRBV28 and TRBJ1-4, is DVKVTQSSRYLVKRTGEKVFLECVQDMDHENMFWYRQDPGLGLRLIYFSYDVKMKEKGDIPEGYSVSREKKERFSLILESASTNQTSMYLCASSETGRREKLFFGSGTQLSVL.